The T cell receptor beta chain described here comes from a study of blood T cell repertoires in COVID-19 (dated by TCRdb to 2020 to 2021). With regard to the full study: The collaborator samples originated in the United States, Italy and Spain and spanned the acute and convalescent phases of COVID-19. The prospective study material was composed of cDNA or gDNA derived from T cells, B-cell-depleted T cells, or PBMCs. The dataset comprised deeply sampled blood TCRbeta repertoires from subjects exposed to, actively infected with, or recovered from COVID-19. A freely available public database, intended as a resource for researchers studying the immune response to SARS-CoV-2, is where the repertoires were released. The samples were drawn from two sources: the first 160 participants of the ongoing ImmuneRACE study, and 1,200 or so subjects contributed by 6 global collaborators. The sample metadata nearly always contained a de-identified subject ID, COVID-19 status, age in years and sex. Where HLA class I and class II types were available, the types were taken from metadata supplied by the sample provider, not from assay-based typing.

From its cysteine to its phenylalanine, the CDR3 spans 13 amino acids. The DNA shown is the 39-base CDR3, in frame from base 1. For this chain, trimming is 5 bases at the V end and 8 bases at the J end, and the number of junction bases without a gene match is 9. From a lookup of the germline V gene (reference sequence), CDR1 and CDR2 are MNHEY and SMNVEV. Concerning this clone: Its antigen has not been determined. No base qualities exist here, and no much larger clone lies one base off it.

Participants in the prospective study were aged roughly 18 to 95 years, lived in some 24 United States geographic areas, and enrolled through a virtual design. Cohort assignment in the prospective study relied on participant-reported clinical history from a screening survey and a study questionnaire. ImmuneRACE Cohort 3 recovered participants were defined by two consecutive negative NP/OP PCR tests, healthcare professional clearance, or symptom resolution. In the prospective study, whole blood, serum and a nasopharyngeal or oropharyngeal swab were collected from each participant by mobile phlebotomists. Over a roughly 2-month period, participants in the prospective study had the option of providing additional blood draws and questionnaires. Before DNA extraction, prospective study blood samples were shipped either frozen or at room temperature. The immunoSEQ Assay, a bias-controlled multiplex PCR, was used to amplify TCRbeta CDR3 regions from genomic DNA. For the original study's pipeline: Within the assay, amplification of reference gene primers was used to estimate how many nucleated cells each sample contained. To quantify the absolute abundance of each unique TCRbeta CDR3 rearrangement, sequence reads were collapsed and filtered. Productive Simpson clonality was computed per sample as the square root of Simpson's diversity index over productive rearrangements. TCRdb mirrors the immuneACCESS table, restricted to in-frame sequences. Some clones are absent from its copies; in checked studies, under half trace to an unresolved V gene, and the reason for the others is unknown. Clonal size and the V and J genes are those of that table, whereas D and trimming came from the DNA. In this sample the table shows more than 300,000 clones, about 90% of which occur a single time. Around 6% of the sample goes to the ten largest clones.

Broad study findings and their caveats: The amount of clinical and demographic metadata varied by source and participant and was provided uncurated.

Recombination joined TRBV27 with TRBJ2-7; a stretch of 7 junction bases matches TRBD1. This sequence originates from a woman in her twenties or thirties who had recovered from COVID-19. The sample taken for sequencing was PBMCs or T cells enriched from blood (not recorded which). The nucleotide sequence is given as TGTGCCAGCAGTCCTGGGACAGTACTCAAGCAGTACTTC. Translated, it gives CASSPGTVLKQYF.